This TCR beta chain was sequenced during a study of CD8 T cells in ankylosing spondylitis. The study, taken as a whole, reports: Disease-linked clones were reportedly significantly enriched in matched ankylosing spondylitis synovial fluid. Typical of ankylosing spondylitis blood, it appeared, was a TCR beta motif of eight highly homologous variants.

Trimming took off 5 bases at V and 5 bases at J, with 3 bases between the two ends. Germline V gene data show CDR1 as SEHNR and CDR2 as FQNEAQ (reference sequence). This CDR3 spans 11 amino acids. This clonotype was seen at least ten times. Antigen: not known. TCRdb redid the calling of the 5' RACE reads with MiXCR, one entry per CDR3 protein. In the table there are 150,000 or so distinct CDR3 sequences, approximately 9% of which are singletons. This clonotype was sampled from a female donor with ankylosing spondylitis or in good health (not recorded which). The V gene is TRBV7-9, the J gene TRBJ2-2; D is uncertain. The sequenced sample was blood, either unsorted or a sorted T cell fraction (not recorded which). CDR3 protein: CASSRTGELFF. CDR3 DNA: TGTGCCAGCAGCCGTACCGGGGAGCTGTTTTTT.